This TCR beta chain emerged from a study of T cell changes during pregnancy in multiple sclerosis. Germline V gene sequence: CDR1 SGHTA, CDR2 FQGNSA. This CDR3 has 14 residues. Trimming cost V 5 bases and J 3 bases; bases outside gene matches: 5. TCRdb's table, derived via immunoSEQ multiplex PCR, lists solely in-frame clones and lacks some. The repertoire includes about 51,000 clones, just over 90% of them detected once, and about 1.9% sits in the top ten. This specimen consisted of peripheral blood, obtained in the second trimester of pregnancy. The clonotype comes from a female donor with multiple sclerosis, enrolled in a pregnancy study. The V gene is TRBV7-2, the J gene TRBJ2-7, with 9 bases fitting TRBD1. CDR3 nucleotides: TGTGCCAGCAGCACCGGGACAGGGTTCTACGAGCAGTACTTC. It specifies CASSTGTGFYEQYF.